This T cell receptor (beta chain) was observed in a study of blood T cell repertoires in COVID-19. At the level of the study: Samples came from the United States, Italy and Spain, spanning acute and convalescent COVID-19. T cells, B-cell-depleted T cells, or PBMCs supplied cDNA or gDNA.

The J segment lost 9 bases and the V segment lost 5 bases, leaving 7 bases of the junction unmatched. The germline V gene has CDR1 SGHTA and CDR2 FQGNSA. This CDR3 region has 14 residues. Under the authors' procedure: Estimates of nucleated cell counts were drawn from the amplification of reference gene primers. Repertoires were generated with immunoSEQ multiplex PCR, while TCRdb's copy carries only in-frame clones and drops some. V and J calls and clone size are given by that table; D and trimming were obtained from the DNA. The sample has under 250,000 clones, around 83% seen once; the top ten hold just over 8.5%.

The chain recombines TRBV7-2 with TRBJ2-1; 10 bases are a match to TRBD1. The receptor comes from a man in his forties with active or convalescent COVID-19. Input material: peripheral blood. The CDR3 DNA is TGTGCCAGCAGCCCCCGACAGGGGGCGCTTGAGCAGTTCTTC. It specifies CASSPRQGALEQFF. The variable domain in full, completed from reference TRBV7-2 and TRBJ2-1, reads GAGVSQSPSNKVTEKGKDVELRCDPISGHTALYWYRQSLGQGLEFLIYFQGNSAPDKSGLPSDRFSAERTGGSVSTLTIQRTQQEDSAVYLCASSPRQGALEQFFGPGTRLTVL.